The 8 T cell receptor beta chains below come from one sample, sequenced in a study of blood T cell repertoires in COVID-19. Method: immunoSEQ multiplex PCR; TCRdb's copy keeps in-frame clones and lacks some. The sample yields 84,000 or so clones, around 94% seen once. Sequencing was done on a sample of peripheral blood. All receptors derive from a woman aged 60-75 years with active COVID-19.

This chain uses TRBV12-5 with TRBJ1-5; unclear D gene. The V gene lost 3 bases and the J gene lost 6 bases, with 6 bases spanning the gap. The CDR3 is made up of 12 amino acids. Germline V gene data show CDR1 as LGHNT and CDR2 as FRNRAP. In nucleotides, the CDR3 is TGTGCTAGTGGTTTAGCAGGTCAGCCCCAGCATTTT. The encoded protein is CASGLAGQPQHF.

This chain connects TRBV2 to TRBJ2-2, with 9 bases that match TRBD1. V shed 6 bases, J shed 1 base, and the junction held 3 bases outside the gene matches. The germline V gene has CDR1 SNHLY and CDR2 FYNNEI. The CDR3 contains 15 residues. The CDR3 bases are TGTGCCAGCAGGGGGACAGGGAGGAACACCGGGGAGCTGTTTTTT. Translated, it gives CASRGTGRNTGELFF.

V and J are TRBV5-1 and TRBJ1-1; tentatively, D is TRBD1 (5 bases). V lost 4 bases, J lost 7 bases, and 11 bases lay in between. The CDR3 loop spans 12 amino acids. Per germline, CDR1 SGHRS and CDR2 YFSETQ. The CDR3 nucleotides read TGCGCCAGCAGCCCAGGTGACAGTGAAGCTTTCTTT. This encodes CASSPGDSEAFF.

V and J are TRBV19 and TRBJ1-6, with 7 bases matching TRBD1. V gave up 4 bases and J gave up 6 bases; unmatched junction bases: 6. Germline V gives CDR1 LNHDA, CDR2 SQIVND (reference sequence). The length of the CDR3 is 15 residues. The chain's CDR3 is CASSSPAGGNSPLHF. For the CDR3, the DNA is TGTGCCAGTAGTAGCCCTGCAGGGGGTAATTCACCCCTCCACTTT.

The chain is built from TRBV24-1 and TRBJ2-3; 10 nucleotides align to TRBD1. Germline V gives CDR1 KGHDR, CDR2 SFDVKD. J gave up 2 bases and V 4 bases, and 8 bases lay outside the gene matches. The CDR3 has 17 amino acids. In DNA, the CDR3 is TGTGCCACCAGTGAATTAGGACAGGGGGGGACCACAGATACGCAGTATTTT. Protein: CATSELGQGGTTDTQYF.

The rearrangement links TRBV7-9 to TRBJ2-2, with 9 nucleotides matching TRBD2. Germline CDR1 reads SEHNR; CDR2 reads FQNEAQ (reference sequence). The CDR3 is 15 residues long. The V gene end was trimmed by 3 bases and the J gene end by 1 base; junction bases not matched to a gene: 0. CDR3 sequence (DNA): TGTGCCAGCAGCTTTAGCGGGGGGAACACCGGGGAGCTGTTTTTT. Translation: CASSFSGGNTGELFF.

The chain recombines TRBV30 with TRBJ2-5, with D perhaps matching TRBD1 (7 bases). Germline V lookup: CDR1 GTSNPN, CDR2 SVGIG (reference sequence). Trimming stripped 0 bases from V and 3 bases from J, with 14 bases between. The CDR3 is 15 amino acids. The CDR3 spells CAWSVLGGTEETQYF. The CDR3 DNA sequence: TGTGCCTGGAGTGTACTAGGGGGGACAGAAGAGACCCAGTACTTC.

The genes are TRBV28 and TRBJ2-1, with TRBD2 matching over 14 bases. Trimming removed 3 bases from V and 7 bases from J; junction bases left unmatched: 2. The CDR3 runs 15 residues. Germline lookup yields CDR1 MDHEN and CDR2 SYDVKM. CDR3 amino acids: CASSLTSGGANEQFF. CDR3 nucleotide sequence: TGTGCCAGCAGTTTGACTAGCGGGGGGGCTAATGAGCAGTTCTTC.